The 15 T cell receptor beta chains listed next were all sequenced from one sample in a study of blood T cell repertoires in COVID-19. Here immunoSEQ multiplex PCR was the method, and the copy in TCRdb shows in-frame clones only, minus some. In the table there are some 100,000 clones, about 90% of which are singletons. Sequencing was carried out using peripheral blood. Source of these receptors: a man aged 30-40 years in a cohort sampled during active COVID-19.

This rearrangement joins TRBV5-1 to TRBJ2-7; 8 nucleotides align to TRBD1. The trim removed 3 bases at V and 5 bases at J, leaving 10 bases unmatched. The CDR3 spans 15 residues. In germline, CDR1 is SGHRS, CDR2 YFSETQ. The CDR3 DNA follows: TGCGCCAGCAGCTCCACCGCCGGACAGGGAAACGAGCAGTACTTC. Translated: CASSSTAGQGNEQYF.

The CDR3 spells CASSPGQERSGDEQFF. The DNA for the CDR3 is TGCGCCAGCAGCCCTGGACAGGAACGATCCGGAGATGAGCAGTTCTTC. This chain links TRBV5-1 with TRBJ2-1; 7 positions match TRBD1. The V segment lost 4 bases and the J segment 8 bases; nucleotides outside the gene matches: 15. Germline V gene data show CDR1 as SGHRS and CDR2 as YFSETQ. This CDR3 region has 16 residues.

The V and J genes are TRBV3-1 (or the pseudogene TRBV3-2) and TRBJ1-1, with 7 positions matching TRBD1. J was trimmed by 4 bases and V by 2 bases; bases with no gene match: 4. CDR3 length: 14 residues. Germline lookup yields CDR1 LGHDT and CDR2 YNNKEL (reference sequence). Here the CDR3 reads CASSQWQGGTEAFF. In DNA form, the CDR3 reads TGTGCCAGCAGCCAATGGCAGGGGGGCACTGAAGCTTTCTTT.

The chain uses TRBV7-2 and TRBJ2-3, with D perhaps TRBD2 (7 bases). Germline CDR1 SGHTA, CDR2 FQGNSA. V lost 3 bases to trimming and J lost 2 bases, with 12 bases between them. This CDR3 contains 15 residues. The DNA for the CDR3 is TGTGCCAGCAGCTTTGGGGGGGCCTTCACAGATACGCAGTATTTT. Translated, it gives CASSFGGAFTDTQYF.

The chain employs TRBV30 and TRBJ2-5, with a tentative D call TRBD2 (5 bases). This CDR3 is built from 17 residues. V was pared by 2 bases and J by 2 bases, with 21 bases between. Germline CDR1 GTSNPN, CDR2 SVGIG (reference sequence). CDR3 nucleotide sequence: TGTGCCTGGAGTCCAAACATCAAACCACCGGGGCAAGAGACCCAGTACTTC. Protein sequence: CAWSPNIKPPGQETQYF.

The genes are TRBV21-1 and TRBJ2-7; the table's TRBD1 call for D was not verified on the DNA. TRBV21-1 is listed as a pseudogene. This CDR3 has 15 amino acids. The CDR3 nucleotides read TGTGCCAGCAGCAACGGGACAGCAATCTCCTACGAGCAGTACTTC. As protein: CASSNGTAISYEQYF.

The rearrangement uses TRBV7-9 and TRBJ2-7; weak D call: TRBD1 (5 bases). V was pared by 3 bases and J by 4 bases, with 19 bases between. This CDR3 is 16 amino acids long. CDR1 and CDR2 from the germline V gene are SEHNR and FQNEAQ (reference sequence). CDR3 protein: CASSFTGDRYPYEQYF. As DNA, the CDR3 is TGTGCCAGCAGCTTTACAGGAGATCGCTATCCGTACGAGCAGTACTTC. Variable domain in full (rest from reference TRBV7-9 and TRBJ2-7): DTGVSQNPRHKITKRGQNVTFRCDPISEHNRLYWYRQTLGQGPEFLTYFQNEAQLEKSRLLSDRFSAERPKGSFSTLEIQRTEQGDSAMYLCASSFTGDRYPYEQYFGPGTRLTVT.

The chain joins TRBV5-4 to TRBJ1-2; no definite D call. This CDR3 spans 13 amino acids. Germline loops: CDR1 SGHNT, CDR2 YYREEE (reference sequence). Deletions cut 1 base from V and 3 bases from J, with 7 bases between. The CDR3 nucleotides are TGTGCCAGCAGCTTGAGAACGGACTATGGCTACACCTTC. Protein sequence: CASSLRTDYGYTF.

The rearrangement uses TRBV5-4 and TRBJ2-7; 11 bases fit TRBD2. The length of the CDR3 is 15 residues. From germline, CDR1 is SGHNT and CDR2 YYREEE (reference sequence). The V gene end was trimmed by 4 bases and the J gene end by 4 bases; junction bases not matched to a gene: 7. In nucleotides, the CDR3 is TGTGCCAGCAGCGGACGTCTAGCGGGGGGATACGAGCAGTACTTC. Translated: CASSGRLAGGYEQYF.

The chain is built from TRBV3-1 (or the pseudogene TRBV3-2) and TRBJ1-1; 7 bases fit TRBD1. V shed 4 bases and J 5 bases; nucleotides not matched to a gene: 7. This CDR3 spans 14 amino acids. Germline lookup yields CDR1 LGHDT and CDR2 YNNKEL (reference sequence). DNA for the CDR3: TGTGCCAGCAGCCCCAACAGGGGAGGTACTGAAGCTTTCTTT. This encodes CASSPNRGGTEAFF.

This chain links TRBV28 with TRBJ1-2, with TRBD1 identical over 10 bases. CDR3 length: 16 amino acids. With V trimmed by 4 bases and J by 4 bases, 9 bases remained unmatched. CDR1 is MDHEN, CDR2 SYDVKM, per germline. The DNA for the CDR3 is TGTGCCAGCAGTTCCGACGGGACAGGGGAGGCCTATGGCTACACCTTC. Its protein is CASSSDGTGEAYGYTF.

The chain employs TRBV5-4 and TRBJ2-3; 8 nucleotides line up with TRBD2. This CDR3 comprises 15 residues. Germline assignment: CDR1 SGHNT and CDR2 YYREEE (reference sequence). The junction had 3 bases not matched to a gene; V was cut back by 1 base and J by 2 bases. Written as DNA, the CDR3 is TGTGCCAGCAGCTTGTCTAGCGGGCCCACAGATACGCAGTATTTT. This codes for CASSLSSGPTDTQYF.

The chain links TRBV7-9 to TRBJ2-2; 9 bases are a match to TRBD2. V was pared by 3 bases and J by 3 bases, with 2 bases of the junction left unmatched. Germline values: CDR1 SEHNR, CDR2 FQNEAQ (reference sequence). The length of the CDR3 is 15 residues. The CDR3 DNA follows: TGTGCCAGCAGCTTCCAGCGGGGGGACACCGGGGAGCTGTTTTTT. Translation: CASSFQRGDTGELFF.

The chain carries TRBV20-1 and TRBJ2-3, with TRBD2 matching over 10 bases. After removal of 5 bases from V and 7 bases from J, the junction contained 12 bases not matched to a gene. CDR1 DFQATT and CDR2 SNEGSKA come from the germline V gene (reference sequence). This CDR3 is 15 amino acids long. As DNA, the CDR3 is TGCAGTGCTGGTGCAAGCGGGGGGGCAAGAAATACGCAGTATTTT. Its translation: CSAGASGGARNTQYF.

The chain uses TRBV7-2 and TRBJ2-2; weak D call: TRBD2 (6 bases). The CDR3 loop spans 15 amino acids. The germline V gene has CDR1 SGHTA and CDR2 FQGNSA. Deletions cut 1 base from V and 0 bases from J, with 6 bases between. CDR3 in DNA: TGTGCCAGCAGCTTAGGGGGGGCGAACACCGGGGAGCTGTTTTTT. Translating gives CASSLGGANTGELFF.